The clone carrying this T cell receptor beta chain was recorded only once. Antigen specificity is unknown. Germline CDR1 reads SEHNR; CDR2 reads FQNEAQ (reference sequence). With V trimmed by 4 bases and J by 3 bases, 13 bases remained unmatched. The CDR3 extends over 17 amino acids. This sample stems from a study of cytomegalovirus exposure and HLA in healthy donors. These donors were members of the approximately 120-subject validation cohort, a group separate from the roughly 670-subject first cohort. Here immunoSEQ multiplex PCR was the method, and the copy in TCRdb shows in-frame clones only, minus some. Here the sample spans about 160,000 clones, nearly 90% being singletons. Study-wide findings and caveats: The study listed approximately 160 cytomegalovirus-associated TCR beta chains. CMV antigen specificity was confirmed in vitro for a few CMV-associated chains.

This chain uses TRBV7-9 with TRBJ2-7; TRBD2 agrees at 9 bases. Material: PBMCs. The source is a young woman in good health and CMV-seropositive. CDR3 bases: TGTGCCAGCAGCTCCCCGCCCGGTAGACTAGCGGACTACGAGCAGTACTTC. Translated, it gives CASSSPPGRLADYEQYF.